A single sample is the source of the 18 T cell receptor beta chains below, sequenced in a study of CD4 T cells in relation to SARS-CoV-2 and coronaviruses. These TCRs' antigens remain unknown. The data were produced by immunoSEQ multiplex PCR, yet TCRdb's version contains in-frame clones alone and is incomplete. Of around 20,000 clones listed, 74% were seen once; the top ten hold about 20%. CD4+ T cells from unexposed donors were obtained before the COVID-19 pandemic (2011-2018). CD4+ T cells were isolated from the cells after around eleven days of culture. Sequencing was done on a sample of CD4+ T cells from PBMCs, cultured in vitro. The receptors originated from a human donor in good health.

This rearrangement joins TRBV5-1 to TRBJ2-1, with D unresolved. This CDR3 has 14 residues. In germline, CDR1 is SGHRS, CDR2 YFSETQ. V lost 0 bases, J lost 3 bases, and 7 bases lay in between. CDR3 sequence reads: CASSLEAGYNEQFF. The CDR3 coding sequence is TGCGCCAGCAGCTTGGAAGCCGGCTACAATGAGCAGTTCTTC.

This clone was observed a few times. The genes are TRBV5-1 and TRBJ1-1; 8 bases line up with TRBD1. The ends lost 4 bases at V and 3 bases at J; junction bases unmatched: 5. Germline lookup yields CDR1 SGHRS and CDR2 YFSETQ. This CDR3 comprises 14 residues. The CDR3 coding sequence is TGCGCCAGCAGCGCAACAGGGGGGGACACTGAAGCTTTCTTT. This codes for CASSATGGDTEAFF.

This sequence joins TRBV6-5 and TRBJ2-1; 7 bases fit TRBD2. The junction had 5 bases not matched to a gene; V was cut back by 0 bases and J by 6 bases. Germline CDR1 and CDR2: MNHEY and SVGAGI. The CDR3 runs 15 residues. The CDR3 protein is CASSYSFASGNEQFF. CDR3 DNA: TGTGCCAGCAGTTACTCTTTCGCTAGCGGCAATGAGCAGTTCTTC.

The chain recombines TRBV30 with TRBJ2-7; 7 bases match TRBD1. CDR1 GTSNPN and CDR2 SVGIG come from the germline V gene (reference sequence). The CDR3 consists of 13 residues. Trimming cost V 0 bases and J 5 bases; bases outside gene matches: 4. The CDR3 sequence: CAWSVEGANEQYF. DNA for the CDR3: TGTGCCTGGAGTGTCGAGGGGGCCAACGAGCAGTACTTC.

The V and J genes are TRBV4-1 and TRBJ1-3; 9 bases fit TRBD1. This CDR3 has 14 amino acids. Germline V gene lookup returns CDR1 MGHRA and CDR2 YSYEKL. V dropped 4 bases and J dropped 7; count of bases not matched to a gene: 5. CDR3 in amino acids: CASSPGDRVNTIYF. The CDR3 DNA reads TGCGCCAGCAGCCCCGGGGACAGGGTGAACACCATATATTTT.

The chain carries TRBV4-3 and TRBJ2-6; TRBD2 might be the D (5 bases). The CDR3 totals 18 residues. The V end lost 1 base, the J end lost 1 base, and 14 bases lay between the germline ends. Per germline, CDR1 LGHNA and CDR2 YSLEER. Here the CDR3 reads CASSQVFGRGSGANVLTF. The CDR3 nucleotides are TGCGCCAGCAGCCAAGTGTTTGGTCGGGGTTCTGGGGCCAACGTCCTGACTTTC.

A few counts support this clone. The CDR3 protein is CASSQRRRDYTDTQYF. DNA of the CDR3: TGTGCCAGCAGCCAAAGGCGGAGAGACTACACAGATACGCAGTATTTT. The V and J genes are TRBV14 and TRBJ2-3, with D tentatively TRBD2 (5 bases). The CDR3 has 16 residues. The germline V gene has CDR1 SGHDN and CDR2 FVKESK. V was pared by 2 bases and J by 2 bases, with 14 bases between. The whole variable domain, filled in from reference TRBV14 and TRBJ2-3, reads EAGVTQFPSHSVIEKGQTVTLRCDPISGHDNLYWYRRVMGKEIKFLLHFVKESKQDESGMPNNRFLAERTGGTYSTLKVQPAELEDSGVYFCASSQRRRDYTDTQYFGPGTRLTVL.

V gene TRBV20-1 combines with J gene TRBJ1-3; TRBD1 might be the D (5 bases). Trimming took off 3 bases at V and 6 bases at J, with 6 bases between the two ends. The CDR3 spans 11 residues. Germline V lookup: CDR1 DFQATT, CDR2 SNEGSKA (reference sequence). The CDR3 spells CSARGVNTIYF. CDR3 in DNA: TGCAGTGCTAGGGGGGTAAACACCATATATTTT.

The chain uses TRBV5-1 and TRBJ1-5; possibly TRBD1 for D (6 bases). The CDR3 extends over 15 amino acids. The germline V gene encodes CDR1 SGHRS and CDR2 YFSETQ. Trimming left V 4 bases short and J 1 base short, with 12 bases between. This CDR3 reads CASSQSGDSNQPQHF. As DNA, the CDR3 is TGCGCCAGCAGCCAATCAGGGGACAGCAATCAGCCCCAGCATTTT. The full variable domain, rest sourced from reference TRBV5-1 and TRBJ1-5, is KAGVTQTPRYLIKTRGQQVTLSCSPISGHRSVSWYQQTPGQGLQFLFEYFSETQRNKGNFPGRFSGRQFSNSRSEMNVSTLELGDSALYLCASSQSGDSNQPQHFGDGTRLSIL.

This clone was detected only once. This chain uses TRBV7-8 with TRBJ1-6; D may be TRBD1 (5 bases). Germline CDR1 reads SGHVS; CDR2 reads FQNEAQ. This CDR3 is built from 14 residues. V was pared by 0 bases and J by 10 bases, with 10 bases between. The CDR3 loop is CASSLALGDSPLHF. The CDR3 region has the DNA TGTGCCAGCAGCTTAGCCCTCGGGGACTCACCCCTCCACTTT. The full variable domain, its missing parts supplied by reference TRBV7-8 and TRBJ1-6, is GAGVSQSPRYKVAKRGQDVALRCDPISGHVSLFWYQQALGQGPEFLTYFQNEAQLDKSGLPSDRFFAERPEGSVSTLKIQRTQQEDSAVYLCASSLALGDSPLHFGNGTRLTVT.

This clone has more than one count but fewer than ten. The chain employs TRBV6-5 and TRBJ2-1, with D possibly being TRBD2 (5 bases). The CDR3 runs 15 residues. Deletions cut 3 bases from V and 0 bases from J, with 9 bases between. From germline, CDR1 is MNHEY and CDR2 SVGAGI. Here the CDR3 reads CASSYSANSYNEQFF. In DNA, the CDR3 is TGTGCCAGCAGTTATAGCGCCAACTCCTACAATGAGCAGTTCTTC.

This clone was picked up one time. V usage is TRBV7-9 and J usage is TRBJ2-7; tentatively, D is TRBD1 (5 bases). CDR3 length: 12 residues. Germline assignment: CDR1 SEHNR and CDR2 FQNEAQ (reference sequence). V was trimmed by 6 bases and J by 5 bases, leaving 11 bases between them. The CDR3 bases are TGTGCCAGCAGTTCCCAGGGTAACGAGCAGTACTTC. Amino acid sequence: CASSSQGNEQYF.

The chain joins TRBV5-6 to TRBJ1-3; D not certain. V was cut by 2 bases and J by 2 bases, with 8 bases left in between. CDR3 length: 14 residues. Germline CDR1 reads SGHDT; CDR2 reads YYEEEE. CDR3 nucleotides: TGTGCCAGCAGCTTTTTCCGGGCTGGAAACACCATATATTTT. It specifies CASSFFRAGNTIYF. Full variable domain (outside the CDR3, taken from reference TRBV5-6 and TRBJ1-3): DAGVTQSPTHLIKTRGQQVTLRCSPKSGHDTVSWYQQALGQGPQFIFQYYEEEERQRGNFPDRFSGHQFPNYSSELNVNALLLGDSALYLCASSFFRAGNTIYFGEGSWLTVV.

V and J are TRBV5-1 and TRBJ2-7; D might be TRBD1 or TRBD2, each matching 5 bases. Trimming left V 4 bases short and J 2 bases short, with 10 bases between. The V gene's germline CDR1 is SGHRS and CDR2 YFSETQ. The CDR3 contains 13 residues. The CDR3 spells CASSRDQAYEQYF. For the CDR3, the DNA is TGCGCCAGCAGCAGGGACCAAGCCTACGAGCAGTACTTC.

This clone has a handful of counts. CDR3 in DNA: TGCGCCAGCACAACGGGGGGGTTAGATACGCAGTATTTT. Its protein product is CASTTGGLDTQYF. The chain recombines TRBV10-2 with TRBJ2-3, with 8 bases identical to TRBD2. The length of the CDR3 is 13 residues. The V gene's germline CDR1 is WSHSY and CDR2 SAAADI. The trim removed 7 bases at V and 5 bases at J, leaving 5 bases unmatched.

This rearrangement joins TRBV19 to TRBJ2-2; D gene ambiguous. V was pared by 11 bases and J by 0 bases, with 13 bases between. Germline assignment: CDR1 LNHDA and CDR2 SQIVND (reference sequence). CDR3 length: 14 residues. CDR3 sequence: CAAAPGPNTGELFF. DNA for the CDR3: TGTGCCGCCGCCCCGGGCCCGAACACCGGGGAGCTGTTTTTT.

V and J are TRBV3-1 (or the pseudogene TRBV3-2) and TRBJ2-5; D gene unclear. This CDR3 comprises 13 residues. CDR1 is LGHDT, CDR2 YNNKEL, per germline (reference sequence). V was clipped by 0 bases and J by 7 bases, with 9 bases between them. CDR3 nucleotides: TGTGCCAGCAGCCAAGAAAGGCCTGGGACCCAGTACTTC. Residues: CASSQERPGTQYF.

V gene TRBV2 combines with J gene TRBJ1-5, with D possibly being TRBD1 (5 bases). CDR1 and CDR2 from the germline V gene are SNHLY and FYNNEI. The CDR3 covers 12 residues. Trimming took off 1 base at V and 11 bases at J, with 9 bases between the two ends. The CDR3 DNA sequence: TGTGCCAGCAGTGAAGGGGCAGGGTCCCAGCATTTT. Translation: CASSEGAGSQHF.